These 14 T cell receptor beta chains came from one sample sequenced in a study of cytomegalovirus exposure and HLA in healthy donors. Libraries were prepared by immunoSEQ multiplex PCR; TCRdb keeps only in-frame clonotypes and omits some of them. The table records 100,000 to 120,000 clones, 88% of them present only once. Input material: PBMCs. The origin of the receptors is a woman younger than 45 in good health and CMV-seropositive.

This clone was seen more than once but under ten times. The gene calls are TRBV11-2 and TRBJ2-5; 9 bases are shared with TRBD2. CDR3 length: 15 amino acids. The V gene end was trimmed by 5 bases and the J gene end by 5 bases; junction bases not matched to a gene: 9. In germline, CDR1 is SGHAT, CDR2 FQNNGV. CDR3 sequence reads: CASSGREGQWETQYF. The CDR3 DNA reads as TGTGCCAGCAGCGGGCGGGAGGGCCAGTGGGAGACCCAGTACTTC.

This clone has a single count. V usage is TRBV15 and J usage is TRBJ2-5; D remains unclear. The germline gives CDR1 LNHNV, CDR2 YYDKDF (reference sequence). V lost 5 bases, J lost 5 bases, and 9 bases lay in between. CDR3 length: 12 residues. For the CDR3, the DNA is TGTGCCACCAGCGCTGAGGTGGAGACCCAGTACTTC. Translating gives CATSAEVETQYF. Full variable domain (outside the CDR3, taken from reference TRBV15 and TRBJ2-5): DAMVIQNPRYQVTQFGKPVTLSCSQTLNHNVMYWYQQKSSQAPKLLFHYYDKDFNNEADTPDNFQSRRPNTSFCFLDIRSPGLGDTAMYLCATSAEVETQYFGPGTRLLVL.

The rearrangement links TRBV5-4 to TRBJ2-1, with TRBD2 matching 12 bases. The CDR3 totals 17 residues. CDR1 SGHNT and CDR2 YYREEE come from the germline V gene (reference sequence). The V gene end was trimmed by 3 bases and the J gene end by 0 bases; junction bases not matched to a gene: 4. The CDR3 is CASSSGLAGSSYNEQFF. The CDR3 coding sequence is TGTGCCAGCAGCTCCGGACTAGCGGGGAGCTCCTACAATGAGCAGTTCTTC.

The J gene is TRBJ2-5, the V gene TRBV2; the match to TRBD1 covers 7 bases. The V and J ends lost 6 bases and 7 bases, in that order; junction bases with no gene match: 5. The CDR3 totals 12 residues. CDR1 is SNHLY, CDR2 FYNNEI, per germline. The CDR3 loop is CASRDRVTTQYF. The CDR3 DNA is TGTGCCAGCAGAGACAGGGTTACGACCCAGTACTTC. Variable domain in full (rest from reference TRBV2 and TRBJ2-5): EPEVTQTPSHQVTQMGQEVILRCVPISNHLYFYWYRQILGQKVEFLVSFYNNEISEKSEIFDDQFSVERPDGSNFTLKIRSTKLEDSAMYFCASRDRVTTQYFGPGTRLLVL.

The CDR3: CASSQAPDTLGTQYF. The CDR3 DNA reads as TGTGCCAGCAGCCAGGCTCCGGACACCCTCGGGACCCAGTACTTC. The chain couples TRBV6-5 to TRBJ2-5; tentative D call: TRBD1 (5 bases). This CDR3 has 15 residues. Germline V gene sequence: CDR1 MNHEY, CDR2 SVGAGI. V lost 6 bases and J 7 bases, leaving 21 bases between the germline ends.

V usage is TRBV6-1 and J usage is TRBJ2-7, with 9 bases that match TRBD1. This CDR3 has 15 amino acids. V dropped 2 bases and J dropped 6; count of bases not matched to a gene: 8. Germline lookup yields CDR1 MNHNS and CDR2 SASEGT. CDR3 in amino acids: CASSEKGDRVREQYF. CDR3 coding DNA: TGTGCCAGCAGTGAAAAGGGGGACAGGGTTCGCGAGCAGTACTTC.

The chain employs TRBV11-2 and TRBJ2-1; D remains ambiguous. The CDR3 totals 15 residues. V was trimmed by 0 bases and J by 9 bases, leaving 15 bases between them. Germline CDR1 and CDR2: SGHAT and FQNNGV. The CDR3 region is CASSLEAPFSFEQFF. Written as DNA, the CDR3 is TGTGCCAGCAGCTTAGAAGCCCCCTTCTCGTTTGAGCAGTTCTTC.

This chain connects TRBV5-1 to TRBJ2-2; 8 nucleotides match TRBD1. With V trimmed by 0 bases and J by 4 bases, 2 bases remained unmatched. This CDR3 contains 15 residues. Germline lookup yields CDR1 SGHRS and CDR2 YFSETQ. The CDR3 loop is CASSLVTGGTGELFF. The CDR3 nucleotides are TGCGCCAGCAGCTTGGTTACAGGGGGCACCGGGGAGCTGTTTTTT.

The chain recombines TRBV6-1 with TRBJ2-5; no clear D. CDR3 length: 13 residues. V was shortened by 3 bases and J by 8 bases, with 13 bases between the two germline ends. Germline CDR1 and CDR2: MNHNS and SASEGT. The CDR3 reads CASSDSKGATQYF. In DNA form, the CDR3 reads TGTGCCAGCAGTGATTCGAAAGGAGCCACCCAGTACTTC.

The genes are TRBV28 and TRBJ1-1, with unresolved D. This CDR3 spans 16 amino acids. Germline-derived CDR1 and CDR2 are MDHEN and SYDVKM. With 3 bases removed from V and 5 bases from J, the gap between germline ends came to 19 bases. CDR3 DNA: TGTGCCAGCAGTTTCAGACCCCACAGAGGAGGGACTGAAGCTTTCTTT. Protein sequence: CASSFRPHRGGTEAFF.

The chain recombines TRBV27 with TRBJ2-7; 8 bases match TRBD2. Per the germline V gene, CDR1 is MNHEY and CDR2 is SMNVEV (reference sequence). J gave up 9 bases and V 3 bases, and 16 bases lay outside the gene matches. CDR3 length: 16 amino acids. The CDR3 sequence: CASSLSGGRVNRVQYF. The CDR3, as DNA: TGTGCCAGCAGTTTGTCGGGGGGGCGCGTTAATAGGGTGCAGTACTTC.

The chain employs TRBV5-1 and TRBJ2-7; the match to TRBD1 covers 7 bases. The ends lost 6 bases at V and 6 bases at J; junction bases unmatched: 12. CDR1 is SGHRS and CDR2 is YFSETQ in the germline V gene. The CDR3 spans 14 residues. CDR3 sequence: CASTLTGVSGEQYF. The CDR3 nucleotides read TGCGCCAGCACCCTCACAGGGGTTTCTGGCGAGCAGTACTTC.

This clone has just one count. The V and J genes are TRBV6-4 and TRBJ2-6; TRBD2 is a possible D gene (6 bases). V was trimmed by 0 bases and J by 0 bases, leaving 6 bases between them. Per germline, CDR1 MRHNA and CDR2 SNTAGT. The length of the CDR3 is 16 residues. The CDR3 sequence: CASSDSTSSGANVLTF. CDR3 bases: TGTGCCAGCAGTGACTCGACTAGCTCTGGGGCCAACGTCCTGACTTTC.

This clone appeared a single time. The rearrangement joins TRBV4-3 to TRBJ2-1, with 11 positions matching TRBD2. CDR1 LGHNA and CDR2 YSLEER come from the germline V gene. There are 16 residues in the CDR3. Trimming took 0 bases from V and 6 from J; bases not matched to a gene: 4. The CDR3 DNA follows: TGCGCCAGCAGCCAAGATTCTAGCGGGAGGCCCAATGAGCAGTTCTTC. Translation: CASSQDSSGRPNEQFF.